Below are 10 T cell receptor beta chains sequenced from a single sample in a study of early T cells in non-severe SARS-CoV-2 infection. A single record per CDR3 protein comes from TCRdb applying MiXCR to the 5' RACE reads. The sample carries 37,000 or so distinct CDR3 sequences, 5.5% to 7% recorded once. Sequencing was carried out using whole blood. These receptors were obtained from an adult who was a healthcare worker with PCR-confirmed SARS-CoV-2 infection or an uninfected control (not recorded which).

V gene TRBV5-6 combines with J gene TRBJ2-2, with D unresolved. V was cut by 0 bases and J by 6 bases, with 9 bases left in between. The CDR3 is 14 amino acids. From germline, CDR1 is SGHDT and CDR2 YYEEEE. This CDR3 reads CASSLEFAPGELFF. CDR3 nucleotides: TGTGCCAGCAGCTTGGAATTCGCTCCCGGGGAGCTGTTTTTT.

The chain has TRBV20-1 and TRBJ2-7; 8 bases are shared with TRBD2. Germline CDR1 and CDR2: DFQATT and SNEGSKA (reference sequence). J gave up 3 bases and V 6 bases, and 7 bases lay outside the gene matches. This CDR3 is 13 amino acids long. The CDR3 protein is CSAEGLGIYEQYF. CDR3 coding DNA: TGCAGTGCCGAGGGACTAGGGATCTACGAGCAGTACTTC.

This clonotype was recorded many times. This chain connects TRBV20-1 to TRBJ2-1; D ambiguous. V was clipped by 0 bases and J by 1 base, with 7 bases between them. Germline CDR1 and CDR2: DFQATT and SNEGSKA (reference sequence). This CDR3 region has 14 residues. CDR3 protein: CSARDSRSYNEQFF. Here the CDR3 DNA reads TGCAGTGCTAGAGACAGTAGGTCCTACAATGAGCAGTTCTTC.

This clonotype showed up many times. J is TRBJ2-1 and V is TRBV15; 11 nucleotides align to TRBD2. CDR3 length: 14 amino acids. Trimming at V came to 6 bases and at J to 5 bases, leaving 3 bases not matched to a gene. Germline-derived CDR1 and CDR2 are LNHNV and YYDKDF (reference sequence). The CDR3 loop is CATRGTSGNNEQFF. CDR3 bases: TGTGCCACCAGAGGGACTAGCGGAAACAATGAGCAGTTCTTC.

The chain links TRBV28 to TRBJ2-1; D is possibly TRBD1 or TRBD2 (5 bases each). Between the trimmed V and J ends, which lost 7 bases and 5 bases, there was a span of 18 bases. The CDR3 extends over 15 amino acids. CDR1 is MDHEN and CDR2 is SYDVKM in the germline V gene. Here the CDR3 DNA reads TGTGCCAGCAAAGTGGGGGAATTGTTTAACAATGAGCAGTTCTTC. This gives the protein CASKVGELFNNEQFF. Using reference TRBV28 and TRBJ2-1 for the parts outside the CDR3, the full variable domain is DVKVTQSSRYLVKRTGEKVFLECVQDMDHENMFWYRQDPGLGLRLIYFSYDVKMKEKGDIPEGYSVSREKKERFSLILESASTNQTSMYLCASKVGELFNNEQFFGPGTRLTVL.

This clonotype was detected many times. The chain couples TRBV7-9 to TRBJ2-2; tentative D call: TRBD1 (5 bases). Between the trimmed V and J ends, which lost 0 bases and 3 bases, there was a span of 5 bases. This CDR3 is 14 amino acids long. CDR1 is SEHNR, CDR2 FQNEAQ, per germline (reference sequence). This chain's CDR3 is CASSLAGDTGELFF. CDR3 DNA: TGTGCCAGCAGCTTAGCAGGGGACACCGGGGAGCTGTTTTTT. The variable domain in full, with the rest retrieved from reference TRBV7-9 and TRBJ2-2, is DTGVSQNPRHKITKRGQNVTFRCDPISEHNRLYWYRQTLGQGPEFLTYFQNEAQLEKSRLLSDRFSAERPKGSFSTLEIQRTEQGDSAMYLCASSLAGDTGELFFGEGSRLTVL.

This sequence joins TRBV29-1 and TRBJ2-7, with 14 bases lining up with TRBD2. The junction had 9 bases not matched to a gene; V was cut back by 4 bases and J by 4 bases. This CDR3 region has 16 residues. Looked up from germline, CDR1 is SQVTM and CDR2 is ANQGSEA. The CDR3 DNA reads TGCAGCGTTGTGCCCGCGGGACTAGCGGGAGTATACGAGCAGTACTTC. Protein: CSVVPAGLAGVYEQYF.

This chain connects TRBV6-5 to TRBJ1-1; possibly TRBD1 for D (5 bases). The CDR3 totals 13 residues. With 5 bases removed from V and 10 bases from J, the gap between germline ends came to 17 bases. Germline assignment: CDR1 MNHEY and CDR2 SVGAGI. The CDR3 reads CASSSAGRVGAFF. In DNA, the CDR3 is TGTGCCAGCAGTAGTGCAGGGAGGGTAGGAGCTTTCTTT.

This clonotype has a count of ten or more. The chain combines TRBV9 with TRBJ1-6; 7 bases are a match to TRBD1. The CDR3 extends over 16 amino acids. V shed 0 bases, J shed 7 bases, and the junction held 7 bases outside the gene matches. Germline V gene sequence: CDR1 SGDLS, CDR2 YYNGEE. Here the CDR3 reads CASSVGVTGPNSPLHF. CDR3 bases: TGTGCCAGCAGCGTAGGAGTGACAGGGCCGAATTCACCCCTCCACTTT.

This clonotype has a count of ten or more. A read error may produce the germline difference seen at one junction end. The J gene is TRBJ2-1, the V gene TRBV6-5; 7 bases fit TRBD1. The CDR3 has 15 amino acids. Germline CDR1 MNHEY, CDR2 SVGAGI. CDR3 in DNA: TGTGCCAGCAGTGACTCAGGGGGAAGGTACAATGAGCAGTTCTTC. Encoded protein: CASSDSGGRYNEQFF.